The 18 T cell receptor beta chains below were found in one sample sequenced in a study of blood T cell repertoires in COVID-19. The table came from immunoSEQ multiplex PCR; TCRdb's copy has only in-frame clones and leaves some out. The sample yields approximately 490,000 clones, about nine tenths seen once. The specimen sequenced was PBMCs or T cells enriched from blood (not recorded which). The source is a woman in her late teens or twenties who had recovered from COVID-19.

For the CDR3, the DNA is TGTGCCAGCAGCTTCGGGGAACAGAGACCGTACTTC. Translating it yields CASSFGEQRPYF. The chain couples TRBV7-9 to TRBJ2-7; possibly TRBD2 for D (5 bases). This CDR3 spans 12 amino acids. Trimming pared 3 bases from V and 12 bases from J, leaving 15 bases between. Germline V gene data show CDR1 as SEHNR and CDR2 as FQNEAQ (reference sequence).

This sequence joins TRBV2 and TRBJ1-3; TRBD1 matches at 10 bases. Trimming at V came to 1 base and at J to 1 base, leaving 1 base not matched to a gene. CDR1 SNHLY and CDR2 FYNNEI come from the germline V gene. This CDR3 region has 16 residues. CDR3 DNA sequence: TGTGCCAGCAGTGAAGGACAGGGGGCTTCTGGAAACACCATATATTTT. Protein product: CASSEGQGASGNTIYF.

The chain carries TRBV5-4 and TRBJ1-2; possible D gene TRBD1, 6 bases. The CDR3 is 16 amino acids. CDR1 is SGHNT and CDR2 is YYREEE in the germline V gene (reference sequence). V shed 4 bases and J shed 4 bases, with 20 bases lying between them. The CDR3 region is CASSLDRLPSVYGYTF. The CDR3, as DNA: TGTGCCAGCAGCCTGGACAGATTACCGTCCGTCTATGGCTACACCTTC.

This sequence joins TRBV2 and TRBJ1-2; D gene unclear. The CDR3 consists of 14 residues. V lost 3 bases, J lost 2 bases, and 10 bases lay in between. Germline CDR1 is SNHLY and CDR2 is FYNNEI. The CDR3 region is CASSEVLANYGYTF. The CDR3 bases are TGTGCCAGCAGTGAGGTGTTGGCAAACTATGGCTACACCTTC. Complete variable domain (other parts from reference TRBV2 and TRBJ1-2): EPEVTQTPSHQVTQMGQEVILRCVPISNHLYFYWYRQILGQKVEFLVSFYNNEISEKSEIFDDQFSVERPDGSNFTLKIRSTKLEDSAMYFCASSEVLANYGYTFGSGTRLTVV.

The chain's CDR3 is CASSQGTAYGYTF. CDR3 in DNA: TGTGCCAGCAGCCAAGGGACAGCCTATGGCTACACCTTC. The chain joins TRBV14 to TRBJ1-2; D possibly corresponds to TRBD1 (6 bases). The CDR3 totals 13 residues. Germline CDR1 reads SGHDN; CDR2 reads FVKESK. The V gene lost 1 base and the J gene lost 4 bases, with 7 bases spanning the gap.

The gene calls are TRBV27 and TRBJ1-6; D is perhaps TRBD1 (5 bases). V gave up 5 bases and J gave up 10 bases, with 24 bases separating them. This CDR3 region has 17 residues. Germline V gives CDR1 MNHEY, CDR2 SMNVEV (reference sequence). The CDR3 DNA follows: TGTGCCAGCAGTACCGCTGCGGGGGTCCCAAATCCGTCACCCCTCCACTTT. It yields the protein CASSTAAGVPNPSPLHF.

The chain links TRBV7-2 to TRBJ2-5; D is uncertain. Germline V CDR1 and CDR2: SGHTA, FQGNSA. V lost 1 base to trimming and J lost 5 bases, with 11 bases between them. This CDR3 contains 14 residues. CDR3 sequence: CASSLEWAKETQYF. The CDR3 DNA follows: TGTGCCAGCAGCTTAGAATGGGCTAAGGAGACCCAGTACTTC.

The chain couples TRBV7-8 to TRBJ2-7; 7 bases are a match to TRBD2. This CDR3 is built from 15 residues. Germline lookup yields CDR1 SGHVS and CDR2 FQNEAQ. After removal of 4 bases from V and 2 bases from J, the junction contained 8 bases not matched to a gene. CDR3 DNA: TGTGCCAGCAGCTCCCGGCGGGGGTCTCCCTACGAGCAGTACTTC. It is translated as CASSSRRGSPYEQYF.

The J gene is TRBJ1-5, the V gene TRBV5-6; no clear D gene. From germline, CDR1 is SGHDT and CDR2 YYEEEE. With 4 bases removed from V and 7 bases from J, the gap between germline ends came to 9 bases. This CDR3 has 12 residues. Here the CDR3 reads CASSRRGQPQHF. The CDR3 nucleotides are TGTGCCAGCAGCAGGAGAGGACAGCCCCAGCATTTT.

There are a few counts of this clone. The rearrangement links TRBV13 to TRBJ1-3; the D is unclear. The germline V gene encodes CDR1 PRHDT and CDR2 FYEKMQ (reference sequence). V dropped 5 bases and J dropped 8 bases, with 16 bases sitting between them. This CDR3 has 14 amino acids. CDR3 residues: CASSLLQEEDTIYF. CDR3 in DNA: TGTGCCAGCAGCCTACTCCAAGAAGAGGACACCATATATTTT.

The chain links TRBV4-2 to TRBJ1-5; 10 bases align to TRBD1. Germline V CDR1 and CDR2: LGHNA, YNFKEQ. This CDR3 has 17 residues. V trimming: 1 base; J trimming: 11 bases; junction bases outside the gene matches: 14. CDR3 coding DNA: TGTGCCAGCAGCCAAGTAGCGGGGACAGGGGCGGAGAGGACCCAGCATTTT. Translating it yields CASSQVAGTGAERTQHF.

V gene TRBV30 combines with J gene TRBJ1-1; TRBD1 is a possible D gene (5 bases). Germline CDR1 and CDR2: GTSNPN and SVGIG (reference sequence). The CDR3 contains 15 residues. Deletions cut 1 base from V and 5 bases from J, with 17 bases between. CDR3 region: CAWSGGRGLGTEAFF. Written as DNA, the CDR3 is TGTGCCTGGAGTGGGGGTAGGGGCCTAGGTACTGAAGCTTTCTTT.

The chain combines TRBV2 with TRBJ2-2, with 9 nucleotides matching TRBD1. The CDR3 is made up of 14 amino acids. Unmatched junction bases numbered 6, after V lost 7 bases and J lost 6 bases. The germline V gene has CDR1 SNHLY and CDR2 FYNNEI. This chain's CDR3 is CASKDRGHAGELFF. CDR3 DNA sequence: TGTGCCAGCAAGGACAGGGGTCACGCCGGGGAGCTGTTTTTT.

The CDR3, as DNA: TGTGCCAGCAGCCCCCAGGGGGCTGGCTACACCTTC. Translated: CASSPQGAGYTF. V gene TRBV14 combines with J gene TRBJ1-2; 8 bases agree with TRBD1. The CDR3 spans 12 residues. Germline loops: CDR1 SGHDN, CDR2 FVKESK. Germline trimming cut 4 bases from V and 7 bases from J; bases unmatched to any gene: 2.

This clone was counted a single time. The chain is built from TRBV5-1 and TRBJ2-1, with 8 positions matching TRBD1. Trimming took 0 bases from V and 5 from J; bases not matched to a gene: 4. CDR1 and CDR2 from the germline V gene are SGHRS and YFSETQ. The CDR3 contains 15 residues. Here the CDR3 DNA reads TGCGCCAGCAGCTTGGGGCAGGGGGCTCACAATGAGCAGTTCTTC. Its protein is CASSLGQGAHNEQFF. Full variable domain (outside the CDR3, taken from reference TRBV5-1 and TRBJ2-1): KAGVTQTPRYLIKTRGQQVTLSCSPISGHRSVSWYQQTPGQGLQFLFEYFSETQRNKGNFPGRFSGRQFSNSRSEMNVSTLELGDSALYLCASSLGQGAHNEQFFGPGTRLTVL.

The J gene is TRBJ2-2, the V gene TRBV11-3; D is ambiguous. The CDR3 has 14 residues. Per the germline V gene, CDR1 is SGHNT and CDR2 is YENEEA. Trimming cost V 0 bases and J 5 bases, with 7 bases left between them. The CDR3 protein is CASSLDPNTGELFF. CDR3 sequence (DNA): TGTGCCAGCAGCTTAGATCCCAATACCGGGGAGCTGTTTTTT. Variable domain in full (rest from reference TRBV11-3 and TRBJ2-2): EAGVVQSPRYKIIEKKQPVAFWCNPISGHNTLYWYLQNLGQGPELLIRYENEEAVDDSQLPKDRFSAERLKGVDSTLKIQPAELGDSAVYLCASSLDPNTGELFFGEGSRLTVL.

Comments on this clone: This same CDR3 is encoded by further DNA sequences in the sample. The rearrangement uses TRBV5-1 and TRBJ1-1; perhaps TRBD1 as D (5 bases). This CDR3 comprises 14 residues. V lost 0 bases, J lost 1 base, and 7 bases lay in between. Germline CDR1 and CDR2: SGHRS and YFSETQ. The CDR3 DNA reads TGCGCCAGCAGCTTGGACAGGAGGAACACTGAAGCTTTCTTT. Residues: CASSLDRRNTEAFF.

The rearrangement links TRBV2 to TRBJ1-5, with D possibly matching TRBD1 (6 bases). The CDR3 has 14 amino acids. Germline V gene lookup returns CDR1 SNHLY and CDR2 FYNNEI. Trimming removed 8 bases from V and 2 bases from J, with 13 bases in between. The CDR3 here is CASGDILGNQPQHF. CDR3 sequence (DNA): TGTGCCAGCGGGGACATTCTGGGCAATCAGCCCCAGCATTTT.